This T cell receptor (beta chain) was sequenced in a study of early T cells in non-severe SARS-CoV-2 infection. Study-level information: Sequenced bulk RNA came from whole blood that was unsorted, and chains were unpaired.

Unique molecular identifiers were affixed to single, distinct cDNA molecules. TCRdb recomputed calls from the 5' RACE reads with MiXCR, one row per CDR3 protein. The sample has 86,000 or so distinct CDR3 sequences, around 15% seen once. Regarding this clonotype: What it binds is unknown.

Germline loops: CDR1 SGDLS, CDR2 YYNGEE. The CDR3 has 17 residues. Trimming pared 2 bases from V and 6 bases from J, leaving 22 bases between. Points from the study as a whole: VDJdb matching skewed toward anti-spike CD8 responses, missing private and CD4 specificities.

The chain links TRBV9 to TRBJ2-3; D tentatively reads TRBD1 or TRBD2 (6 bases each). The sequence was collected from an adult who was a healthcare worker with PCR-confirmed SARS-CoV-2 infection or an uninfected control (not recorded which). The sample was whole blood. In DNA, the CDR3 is TGTGCCAGCAGCGTCCAACAGGGTCCTCCGGGGGCGGATACGCAGTATTTT. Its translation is CASSVQQGPPGADTQYF. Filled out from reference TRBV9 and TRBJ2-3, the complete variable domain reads DSGVTQTPKHLITATGQRVTLRCSPRSGDLSVYWYQQSLDQGLQFLIQYYNGEERAKGNILERFSAQQFPDLHSELNLSSLELGDSALYFCASSVQQGPPGADTQYFGPGTRLTVL.